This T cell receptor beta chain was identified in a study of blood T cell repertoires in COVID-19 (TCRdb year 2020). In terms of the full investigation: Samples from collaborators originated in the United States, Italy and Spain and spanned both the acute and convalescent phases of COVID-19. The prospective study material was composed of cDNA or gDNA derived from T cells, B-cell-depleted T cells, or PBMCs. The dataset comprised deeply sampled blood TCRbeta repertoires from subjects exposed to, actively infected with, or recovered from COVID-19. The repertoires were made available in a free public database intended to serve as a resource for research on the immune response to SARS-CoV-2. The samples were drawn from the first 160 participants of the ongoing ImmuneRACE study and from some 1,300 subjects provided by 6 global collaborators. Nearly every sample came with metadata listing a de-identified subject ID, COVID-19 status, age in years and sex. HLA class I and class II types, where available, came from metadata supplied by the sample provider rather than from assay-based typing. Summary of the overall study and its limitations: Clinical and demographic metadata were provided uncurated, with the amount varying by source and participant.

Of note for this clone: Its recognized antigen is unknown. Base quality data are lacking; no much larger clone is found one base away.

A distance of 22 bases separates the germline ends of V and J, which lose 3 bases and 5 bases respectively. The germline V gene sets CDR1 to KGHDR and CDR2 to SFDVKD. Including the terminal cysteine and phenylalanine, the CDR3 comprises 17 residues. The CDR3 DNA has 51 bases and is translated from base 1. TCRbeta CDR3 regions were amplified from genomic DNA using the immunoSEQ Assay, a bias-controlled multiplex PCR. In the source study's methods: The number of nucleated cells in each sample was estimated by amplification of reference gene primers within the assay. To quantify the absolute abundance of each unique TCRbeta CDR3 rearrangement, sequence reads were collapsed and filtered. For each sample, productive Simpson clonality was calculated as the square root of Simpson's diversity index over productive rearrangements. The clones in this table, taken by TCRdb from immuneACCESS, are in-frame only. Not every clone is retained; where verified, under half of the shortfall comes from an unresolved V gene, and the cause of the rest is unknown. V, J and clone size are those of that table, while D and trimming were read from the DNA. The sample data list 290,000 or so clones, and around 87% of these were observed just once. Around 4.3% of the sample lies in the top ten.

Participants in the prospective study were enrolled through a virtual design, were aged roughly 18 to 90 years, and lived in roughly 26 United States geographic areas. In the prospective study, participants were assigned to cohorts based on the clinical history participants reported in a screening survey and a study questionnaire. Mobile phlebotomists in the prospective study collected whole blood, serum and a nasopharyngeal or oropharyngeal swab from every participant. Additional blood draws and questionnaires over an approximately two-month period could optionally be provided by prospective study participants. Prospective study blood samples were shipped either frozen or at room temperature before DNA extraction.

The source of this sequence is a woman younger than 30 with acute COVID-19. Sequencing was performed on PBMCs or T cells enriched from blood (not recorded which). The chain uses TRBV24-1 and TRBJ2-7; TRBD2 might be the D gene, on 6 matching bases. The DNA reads TGTGCCACCAGTGATGGTGGGCGGAGGGGTAAATCGGACGAGCAGTACTTC. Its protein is CATSDGGRRGKSDEQYF.